This T cell receptor (beta chain) was obtained from a study of shared clonotypes between healthy human individuals. V lost 2 bases and J 0 bases, leaving 11 bases between the germline ends. Germline assignment: CDR1 MNHNS and CDR2 SASEGT. There are 16 residues in the CDR3. CD45RO-negative CD8 cells positively selected for CCR7 made up the naive population, which excluded terminally differentiated effector memory CD45RA+ cells. As for this clone: Its antigen is currently unknown.

In the original workflow: Owing to the provision of junction-only sequences devoid of quality scores by immunoSEQ, filtering differed. Produced via immunoSEQ multiplex PCR; TCRdb's table is partial and in-frame only. That table is the source of V, J and clone size, and D and trimming were worked out from the DNA. The repertoire has about 1.9 million clones, about 94% of them found once; the top ten carry approximately 1.6%. Study outcomes and limitations: All-four-donor shared clonotypes had higher generation probabilities than non-shared clonotypes did. Only blood was sampled; tissue repertoires likely differ. In having few donors, the study represented limited genetic and exposure-history diversity.

The receptor's source is a young man in good health. Some clones in this sample may be carry-over from other donors' samples. The specimen sequenced was naive CD8+ T cells from PBMCs. J is TRBJ2-1 and V is TRBV6-1, with a weak D call TRBD2 (5 bases). Here the CDR3 DNA reads TGTGCCAGCAGTGAATATGATAGCGACTCCTACAATGAGCAGTTCTTC. Translated: CASSEYDSDSYNEQFF.